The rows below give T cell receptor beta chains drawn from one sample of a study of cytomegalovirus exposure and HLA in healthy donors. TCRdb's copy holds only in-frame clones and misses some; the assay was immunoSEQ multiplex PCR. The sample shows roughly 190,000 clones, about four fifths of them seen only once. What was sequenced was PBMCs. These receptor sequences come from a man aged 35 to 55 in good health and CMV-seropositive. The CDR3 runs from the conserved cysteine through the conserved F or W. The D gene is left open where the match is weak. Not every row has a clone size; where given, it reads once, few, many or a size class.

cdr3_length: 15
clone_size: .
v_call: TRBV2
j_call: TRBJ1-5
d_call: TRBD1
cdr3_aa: CASSTGTGNNQPQHF
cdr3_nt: TGTGCCAGCAGTACCGGGACAGGGAACAATCAGCCCCAGCATTTT

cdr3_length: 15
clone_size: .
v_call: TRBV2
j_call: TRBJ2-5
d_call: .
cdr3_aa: CASSEARTEKETQYF
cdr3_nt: TGTGCCAGCAGTGAAGCGCGGACAGAGAAAGAGACCCAGTACTTC

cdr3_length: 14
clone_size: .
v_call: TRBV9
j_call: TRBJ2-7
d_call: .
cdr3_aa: CASSSLAHSYEQYF
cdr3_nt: TGTGCCAGCAGCTCCCTAGCGCACTCCTACGAGCAGTACTTC

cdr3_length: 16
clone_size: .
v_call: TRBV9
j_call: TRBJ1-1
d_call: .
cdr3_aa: CASSLRGGGLNTEAFF
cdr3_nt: TGTGCCAGCAGCCTCAGGGGTGGGGGCTTGAACACTGAAGCTTTCTTT

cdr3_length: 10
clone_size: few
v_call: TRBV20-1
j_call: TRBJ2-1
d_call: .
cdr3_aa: CSASVNEQFF
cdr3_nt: TGCAGTGCTAGCGTAAATGAGCAGTTCTTC

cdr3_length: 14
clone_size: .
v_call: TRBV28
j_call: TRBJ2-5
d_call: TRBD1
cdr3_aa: CASTNQGQGKTQYF
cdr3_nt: TGTGCCAGCACCAACCAGGGACAGGGAAAGACCCAGTACTTC

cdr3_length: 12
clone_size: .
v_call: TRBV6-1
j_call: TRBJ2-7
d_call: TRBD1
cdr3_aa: CASSEKSGGMMF
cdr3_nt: TGTGCCAGCAGTGAAAAGTCAGGGGGAATGATGTTC

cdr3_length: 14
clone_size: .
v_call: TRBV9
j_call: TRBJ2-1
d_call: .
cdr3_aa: CASSVSDTYNEQFF
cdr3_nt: TGTGCCAGCAGCGTCAGCGATACCTACAATGAGCAGTTCTTC

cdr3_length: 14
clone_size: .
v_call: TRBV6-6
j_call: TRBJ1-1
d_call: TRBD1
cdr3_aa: CASSLGQGGTEAFF
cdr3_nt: TGTGCCAGCAGTCTCGGACAGGGGGGAACTGAAGCTTTCTTT

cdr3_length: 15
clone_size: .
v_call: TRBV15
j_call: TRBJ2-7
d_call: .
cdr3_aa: CATSKGPTPPYEQYF
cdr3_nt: TGTGCCACCAGCAAAGGCCCGACTCCCCCTTACGAGCAGTACTTC

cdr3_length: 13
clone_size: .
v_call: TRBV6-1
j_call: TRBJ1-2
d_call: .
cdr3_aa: CASSEVRGSGYTF
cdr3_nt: TGTGCCAGCAGTGAAGTCAGGGGCTCTGGCTACACCTTC

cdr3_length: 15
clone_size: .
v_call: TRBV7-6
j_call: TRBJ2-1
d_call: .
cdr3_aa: CASSPRETLGGEQFF
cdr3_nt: TGTGCCAGCAGCCCTCGGGAAACGCTGGGCGGTGAGCAGTTCTTC

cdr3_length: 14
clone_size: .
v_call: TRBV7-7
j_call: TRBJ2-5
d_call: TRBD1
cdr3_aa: CASSLQTGGQTQYF
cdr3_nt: TGTGCTAGCAGCCTACAGACAGGGGGACAGACCCAGTACTTC

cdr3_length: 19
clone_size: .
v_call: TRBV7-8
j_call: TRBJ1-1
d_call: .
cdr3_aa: CASSPPPPSSAIMNTEAFF
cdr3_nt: TGTGCCAGCAGCCCTCCCCCCCCCTCTTCTGCGATAATGAACACTGAAGCTTTCTTT

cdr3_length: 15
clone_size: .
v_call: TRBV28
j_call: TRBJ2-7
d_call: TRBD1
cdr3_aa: CASSFLSGGMFEQYF
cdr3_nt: TGTGCCAGCAGTTTTCTTTCAGGGGGCATGTTCGAGCAGTACTTC

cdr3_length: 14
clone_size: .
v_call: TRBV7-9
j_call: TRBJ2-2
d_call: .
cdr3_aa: CASNLQGGTGELFF
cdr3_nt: TGTGCCAGCAACTTACAAGGAGGGACCGGGGAGCTGTTTTTT

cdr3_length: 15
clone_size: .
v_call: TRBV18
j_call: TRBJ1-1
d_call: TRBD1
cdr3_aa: CASSPQTGMNTEAFF
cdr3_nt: TGTGCCAGCTCGCCTCAGACAGGGATGAACACTGAAGCTTTCTTT

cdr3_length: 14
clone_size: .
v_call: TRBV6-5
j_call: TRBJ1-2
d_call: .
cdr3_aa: CASSYSGRENGYTF
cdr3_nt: TGTGCCAGCAGTTACTCCGGGAGGGAAAATGGCTACACCTTC

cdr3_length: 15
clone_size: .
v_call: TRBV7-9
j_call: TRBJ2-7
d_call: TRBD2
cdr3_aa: CSSSSSQTSGYEQYF
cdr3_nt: TGTTCCAGCAGCTCCTCTCAGACTAGCGGGTACGAGCAGTACTTC

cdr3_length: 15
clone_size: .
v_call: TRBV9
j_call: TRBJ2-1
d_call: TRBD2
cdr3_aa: CASSVEGTMYNEQFF
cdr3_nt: TGTGCCAGCAGCGTAGAGGGGACTATGTACAATGAGCAGTTCTTC

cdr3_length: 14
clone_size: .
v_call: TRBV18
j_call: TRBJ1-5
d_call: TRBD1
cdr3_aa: CASSRQGSGQPQHF
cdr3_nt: TGTGCCAGCTCACGACAGGGATCAGGGCAGCCCCAGCATTTT

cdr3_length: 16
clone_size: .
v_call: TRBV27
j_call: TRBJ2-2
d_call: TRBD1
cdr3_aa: CASSFAGTENTGELFF
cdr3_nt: TGTGCCAGCAGTTTCGCCGGGACAGAGAACACCGGGGAGCTGTTTTTT

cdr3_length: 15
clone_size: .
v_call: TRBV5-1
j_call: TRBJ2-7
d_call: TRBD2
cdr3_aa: CASSLRTSGSGEQYF
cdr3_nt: TGCGCCAGCAGCTTAAGGACTAGCGGGAGCGGTGAGCAGTACTTC

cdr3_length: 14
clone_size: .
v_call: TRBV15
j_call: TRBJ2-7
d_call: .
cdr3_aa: CATSRDVTSREQYF
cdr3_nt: TGTGCCACCAGCAGAGATGTGACTAGTCGGGAGCAGTACTTC

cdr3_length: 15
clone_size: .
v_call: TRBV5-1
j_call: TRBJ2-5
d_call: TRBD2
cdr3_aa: CASSLVAGGPGTQYF
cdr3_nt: TGCGCCAGCAGCTTGGTCGCGGGAGGGCCCGGGACCCAGTACTTC

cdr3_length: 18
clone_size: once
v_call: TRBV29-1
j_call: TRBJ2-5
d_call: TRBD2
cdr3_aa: CSVRDGWTSGRVGETQYF
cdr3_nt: TGCAGCGTGAGGGACGGGTGGACTAGCGGGAGGGTAGGGGAGACCCAGTACTTC

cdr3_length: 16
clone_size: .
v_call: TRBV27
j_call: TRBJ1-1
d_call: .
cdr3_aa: CASSRAGGAENTEAFF
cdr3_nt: TGTGCCAGCAGTAGGGCGGGGGGCGCGGAGAACACTGAAGCTTTCTTT

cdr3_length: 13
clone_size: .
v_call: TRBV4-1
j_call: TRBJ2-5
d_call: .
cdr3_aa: CASSPLMRETQYF
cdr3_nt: TGCGCCAGCAGCCCTCTGATGAGGGAGACCCAGTACTTC

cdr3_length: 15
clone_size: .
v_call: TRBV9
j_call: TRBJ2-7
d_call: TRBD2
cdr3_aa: CASSVGLAGAYEQYF
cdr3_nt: TGTGCCAGCAGCGTAGGGCTAGCGGGAGCCTACGAGCAGTACTTC

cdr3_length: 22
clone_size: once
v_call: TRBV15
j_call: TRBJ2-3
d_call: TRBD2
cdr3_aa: CATSRDPPIGVAGGAGTDTQYF
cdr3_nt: TGTGCCACCAGCAGAGATCCACCCATCGGGGTAGCGGGAGGTGCTGGCACAGATACGCAGTATTTT

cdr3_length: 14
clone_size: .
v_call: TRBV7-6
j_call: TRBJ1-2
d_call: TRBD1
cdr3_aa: CAIASGQGNYGYTF
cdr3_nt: TGTGCCATAGCTTCAGGACAGGGGAACTATGGCTACACCTTC

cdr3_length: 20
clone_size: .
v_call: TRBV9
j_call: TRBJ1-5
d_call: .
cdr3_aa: CASSVATGGRSKSGNQPQHF
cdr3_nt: TGTGCCAGCAGCGTAGCTACGGGGGGGCGCAGTAAGAGCGGCAATCAGCCCCAGCATTTT

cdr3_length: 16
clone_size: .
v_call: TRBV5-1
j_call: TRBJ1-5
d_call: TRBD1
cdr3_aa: CASSTGTGASGQPQHF
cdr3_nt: TGCGCCAGCAGCACCGGGACAGGGGCCTCGGGACAGCCCCAGCATTTT

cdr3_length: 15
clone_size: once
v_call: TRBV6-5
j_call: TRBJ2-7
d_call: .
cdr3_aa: CASTPQGQGLHEQYF
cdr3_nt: TGTGCCAGCACTCCCCAGGGCCAGGGTCTCCACGAGCAGTACTTC

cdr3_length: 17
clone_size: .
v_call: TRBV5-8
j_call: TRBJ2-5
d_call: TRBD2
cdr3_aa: CASSLRMVAGDRETQYF
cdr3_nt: TGTGCCAGCAGCTTGAGGATGGTAGCGGGGGACAGAGAGACCCAGTACTTC

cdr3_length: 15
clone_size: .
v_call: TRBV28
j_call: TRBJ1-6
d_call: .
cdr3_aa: CASSLIRRANSPLHF
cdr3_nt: TGTGCCAGCAGTTTAATTAGGAGGGCTAATTCACCCCTCCACTTT

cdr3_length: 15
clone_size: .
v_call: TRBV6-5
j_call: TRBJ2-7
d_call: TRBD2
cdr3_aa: CASSILAEGTGEQYF
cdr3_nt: TGTGCCAGCAGTATACTAGCGGAGGGGACGGGGGAGCAGTACTTC

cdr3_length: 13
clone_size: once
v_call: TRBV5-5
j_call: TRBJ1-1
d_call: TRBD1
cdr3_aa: CASSLADRGSAFF
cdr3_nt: TGTGCCAGCAGCTTGGCGGACAGGGGCTCTGCTTTCTTT

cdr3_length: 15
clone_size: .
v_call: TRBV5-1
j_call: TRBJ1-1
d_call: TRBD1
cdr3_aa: CASIQGAGFNTEAFF
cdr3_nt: TGCGCCAGTATACAGGGGGCTGGGTTTAACACTGAAGCTTTCTTT

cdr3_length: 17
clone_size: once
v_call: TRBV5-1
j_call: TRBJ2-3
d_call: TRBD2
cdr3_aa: CASSGGLAGGSTDTQYF
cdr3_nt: TGCGCCAGCAGCGGAGGACTAGCGGGAGGGAGCACAGATACGCAGTATTTT

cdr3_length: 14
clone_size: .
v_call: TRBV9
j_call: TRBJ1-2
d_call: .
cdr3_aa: CASSVAQPGGGYTF
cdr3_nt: TGTGCCAGCAGCGTAGCACAGCCTGGAGGCGGCTACACCTTC

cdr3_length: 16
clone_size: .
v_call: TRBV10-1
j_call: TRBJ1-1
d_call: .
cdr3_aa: CASSERGGRRGTEAFF
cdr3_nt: TGCGCCAGCAGTGAGAGGGGGGGGAGGAGGGGCACTGAAGCTTTCTTT

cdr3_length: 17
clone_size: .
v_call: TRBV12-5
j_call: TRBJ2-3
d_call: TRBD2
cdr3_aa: CASGPGTSGSYVDTQYF
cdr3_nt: TGTGCTAGTGGTCCCGGGACTAGCGGGAGTTATGTAGATACGCAGTATTTT

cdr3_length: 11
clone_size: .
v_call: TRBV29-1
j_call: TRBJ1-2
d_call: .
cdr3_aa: CSAAATGGYTF
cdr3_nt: TGCAGCGCCGCCGCGACGGGTGGCTACACCTTC

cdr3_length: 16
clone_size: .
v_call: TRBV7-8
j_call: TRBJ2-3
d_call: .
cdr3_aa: CASSLAAAPLTDTQYF
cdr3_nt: TGTGCCAGCAGCTTAGCGGCAGCGCCTCTCACAGATACGCAGTATTTT

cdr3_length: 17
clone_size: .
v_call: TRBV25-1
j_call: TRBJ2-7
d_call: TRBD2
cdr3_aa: CASSESGRAGRNYEQYF
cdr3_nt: TGTGCCAGCAGTGAATCAGGAAGAGCGGGACGTAATTACGAGCAGTACTTC

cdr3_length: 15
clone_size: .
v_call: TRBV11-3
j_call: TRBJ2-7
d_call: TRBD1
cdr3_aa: CASSLDGTGSYEQYF
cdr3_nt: TGTGCCAGCAGCTTAGATGGGACAGGGTCCTACGAGCAGTACTTC

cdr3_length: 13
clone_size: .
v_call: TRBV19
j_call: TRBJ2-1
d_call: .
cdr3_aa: CASSADFSDEQFF
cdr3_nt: TGTGCCAGTAGTGCCGACTTCTCCGATGAGCAGTTCTTC

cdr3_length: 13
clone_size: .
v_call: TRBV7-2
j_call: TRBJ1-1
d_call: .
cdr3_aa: CASSSTRGGGAFF
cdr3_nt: TGTGCCAGCAGCTCAACTAGGGGAGGCGGGGCTTTCTTT

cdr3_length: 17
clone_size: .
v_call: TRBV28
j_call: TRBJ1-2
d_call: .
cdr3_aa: CASSFPVGRAAGDGYTF
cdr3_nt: TGTGCCAGCAGTTTTCCGGTCGGGCGGGCGGCAGGGGATGGCTACACCTTC

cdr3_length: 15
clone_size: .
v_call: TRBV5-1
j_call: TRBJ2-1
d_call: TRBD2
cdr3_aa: CASSLAGGTASEQFF
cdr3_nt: TGCGCCAGCAGCCTAGCGGGAGGGACGGCATCGGAGCAGTTCTTC

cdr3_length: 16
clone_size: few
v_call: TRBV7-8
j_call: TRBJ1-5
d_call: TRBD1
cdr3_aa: CASSLVGQGARQPQHF
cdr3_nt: TGTGCCAGCAGCTTAGTGGGACAGGGGGCCAGGCAGCCCCAGCATTTT

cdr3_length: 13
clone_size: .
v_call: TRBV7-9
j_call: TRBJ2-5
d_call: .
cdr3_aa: CASEASGAETQYF
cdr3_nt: TGTGCCAGCGAGGCATCAGGGGCGGAGACCCAGTACTTC

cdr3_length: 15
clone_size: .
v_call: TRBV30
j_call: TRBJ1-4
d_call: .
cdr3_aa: CAWSVRRSTNEKLFF
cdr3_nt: TGTGCCTGGAGTGTACGCAGGTCAACTAATGAAAAACTGTTTTTT

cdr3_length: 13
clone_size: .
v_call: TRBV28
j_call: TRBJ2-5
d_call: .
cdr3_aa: CASSFRQRETQYF
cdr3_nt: TGTGCCAGCAGTTTTCGCCAGCGAGAGACCCAGTACTTC

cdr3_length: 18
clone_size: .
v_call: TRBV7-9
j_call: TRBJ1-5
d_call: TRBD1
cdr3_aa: CASSLGARGSYSNQPQHF
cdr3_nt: TGTGCCAGCAGCTTAGGGGCCAGGGGGTCGTATAGCAATCAGCCCCAGCATTTT

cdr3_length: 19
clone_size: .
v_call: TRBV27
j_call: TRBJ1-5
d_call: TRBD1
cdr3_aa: CASSLLGRGRTGGYQPQHF
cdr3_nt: TGTGCCAGCAGTTTATTAGGCAGGGGGCGGACAGGGGGGTATCAGCCCCAGCATTTT

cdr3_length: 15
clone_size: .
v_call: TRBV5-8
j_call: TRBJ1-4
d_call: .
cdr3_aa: CASSFLFRQAEKLFF
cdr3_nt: TGTGCCAGCAGCTTTCTGTTTAGACAGGCGGAAAAACTGTTTTTT

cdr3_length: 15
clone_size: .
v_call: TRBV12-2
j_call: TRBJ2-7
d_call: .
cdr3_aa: CASNSGGARSHEQYF
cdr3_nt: TGTGCATCGAACTCGGGAGGGGCCCGTAGCCACGAGCAGTACTTC